The entry that follows covers one TCR beta chain sequence. This clone's antigen is unknown. Other DNA sequences within the sample encode an identical CDR3. The cohort consisted of 666 healthy bone marrow donors. All cohort members were sampled while nominally healthy, although unrecorded immune exposures were likely present. The donor tested CMV seropositive and was one of the 289 seropositive cohort members. Each donor provided a peripheral blood sample, and peripheral blood mononuclear cells were used for TCR beta sequencing. The Qiagen DNeasy Blood Extraction Kit was used to extract genomic DNA from the blood cell samples. These data come from a study of cytomegalovirus exposure and HLA in healthy donors (dated by TCRdb to about 2017). General notes on the study: An earlier analysis of a few hundred of the donors reported approximately 300 Gb of sequence data and 100 million to 120 million unique TCR beta sequences obtained from about 170 million T cells. Roughly 300 gigabases of sequencing data and approximately 84 million unique TCR sequences were included in an early release covering under 650 HLA-typed donors. Among the roughly 390 genotyped donors, approximately 77% belonged to the genetic ancestry cluster associated with self-reported Caucasian donors. The study aimed to test whether signatures of past pathogen exposure could be identified by cataloging public T cell receptors. The T cell repertoires of under 750 subjects were profiled by immunosequencing and related to cytomegalovirus serostatus. In addition to the first cohort of hundreds of subjects, a separate validation cohort of 120 different subjects was used. High-throughput TCR immunosequencing, statistical association of individual TCRs with disease status, and machine learning were combined to predict cytomegalovirus infection status. To study patterns of TCR occurrence, a later analysis re-analyzed previously published TCR beta repertoires from several hundred donors and added high-resolution HLA genotyping. In the later analysis, no new phenotypic data were used to find candidate immune exposures; instead, reliance was placed on TCR beta sequences and their occurrence across donors. To decide whether each TCR beta V gene segment behaved as functional or pseudogenic, an earlier analysis of some 570 of the donors relied on high-throughput TCR beta sequencing. Alongside the repertoire data, information on donor age, sex, ethnicity and CMV serostatus was compiled. A later genetic analysis took genome-wide SNP genotypes for 398 of the 666 donors and used that subset as a discovery cohort. All discovery cohort repertoires had been generated on a single sequencing platform. HLA typing included class I and class II loci at four-digit resolution. Typing coverage differed by locus: A, B, C, DRB1 and DQB1 were typed in roughly 620-630 donors, DQA1 in about 500, DPA1 in 600 to 610, and DPB1 in 450 to 490. Because of strong linkage in the cohort, roughly five DR-DQ haplotypes were treated as single units for association and clustering. Across 398 genotyped donors of the cohort, an average of approximately 220,000 unique TCR beta nucleotide sequences per donor were sequenced, and approximately 17% of those sequences were non-productive.

Results the study describes overall, beyond this receptor: In an earlier analysis of about 600 of the donors, most TCR beta V segments appeared in productive rearrangements about 87% or about 30% of the time, broadly matching IMGT annotations. In a later genetic analysis, fewer N-insertions in productive TCRs were reported among donors in an Asian-associated ancestry cluster than the approximately 710-donor mean. Strong co-occurrence of HLA alleles, especially DR and DQ, made assigning TCR associations to individual alleles difficult. In both the original and validation cohorts, the classifier was reported to diagnose cytomegalovirus status with high specificity and sensitivity. Immune exposure information for the cohort was limited to CMV serostatus. The earlier analysis of approximately 590 of the donors excluded seventeen rarely observed V segments, including chromosome 9 orphons, because counts were too low. The 87-base-pair reads could not distinguish some IMGT-functional V segments, including TRBV6-2 and TRBV6-3, so those segments were excluded. Because HLA typing was unavailable for some donors at each locus, only the typed subset was used in association tests. Most TCR sequences were seen in very few donors, while some public TCRs were found in many individuals. A later analysis found that most CMV-associated TCR beta chains appeared HLA-restricted, with HLA associations seemingly driven largely by CMV exposure. Correlated functional status among segregating V segments might reflect linkage disequilibrium, but an unknown experimental factor could not be ruled out. In a later analysis, the rate of TCR association differed among HLA loci, with DRB1 alleles having the most associated TCRs and HLA-C alleles having the fewest. At a false discovery rate of 0.05, a later analysis linked some 18,000 TCR beta sequences to specific HLA alleles. A later genetic analysis associated a missense DCLRE1C variant with V-gene and J-gene trimming of TCR beta chains, and an independent cohort replicated the association. A further reported finding was that TCR beta sequences accurately predicted the HLA-A and HLA-B alleles for most subjects in the first cohort. In a later analysis, HLA-associated TCR beta chains showed more clonal expansion and lower generation probabilities than non-associated chains that were equally common. Roughly uniform sequencing depth across donors was assumed in presence/absence analyses, although this assumption may not hold. A few of the identified cytomegalovirus-associated TCR beta chains were confirmed in vitro to be specific for cytomegalovirus antigens. In this cohort, only TCR beta chains were sequenced, and detectable features were limited by the absence of alpha or paired-chain data. A later analysis reported that several top co-occurrence clusters appeared linked to parvovirus B19, influenza, CMV and Epstein-Barr virus. The authors suggested that the approach could potentially be generalized to other disease states and immunological phenotypes. A cluster of highly shared sequence variants was judged likely to represent a technical artifact of the sequencing pipeline. The study gave a list of about 160 TCR beta chains associated with cytomegalovirus.

According to the germline V gene, CDR1 reads MNHEY and CDR2 reads SVGAGI. V loses 6 bases, J loses 2 bases, and the germline ends lie 7 bases apart. From cysteine to phenylalanine, the CDR3 is 12 amino acids long. Only the CDR3 DNA stays, 36 bases, in frame from base 1. Preparation of the library involved the immunoSEQ multiplex PCR assay. For the multiplex PCR, a mixture combining 60 forward primers for TCR Vbeta segments and 13 reverse primers for TCR Jbeta segments was used. The CDR3 region of rearranged TCR beta genes was amplified from genomic DNA by a multiplex PCR assay. The amplified TCR beta libraries were sequenced on the Illumina HiSeq System as 87-base-pair reads. Processing in the source paper ran as follows. A later analysis tallied 75 million to 85 million unique TCR beta chains across the 666 repertoires, and about 10 million of those chains were shared by two or more donors. A nearest-neighbor algorithm error-corrected the raw reads and collapsed the reads into unique sequences, merging closely related sequences to remove PCR and sequencing errors. Alignment of CDR3 sequences to IMGT reference sequences was used to assign V, D and J gene segments. For a sequence to be retained, a match of at least six nucleotides to both a V gene segment and a J gene segment was required. Rearrangements were called productive when the CDR3 lacked stop codons and stayed in frame with V and J; all others were non-productive. Following IMGT convention, CDR3 was defined as the stretch from the second conserved V-encoded cysteine to the conserved J-encoded phenylalanine. The earlier analysis of about 500 of the donors excluded sequences that lacked an unambiguous match to a single V gene segment. An earlier analysis of approximately 590 of the donors called V segments functional above 56.7% productive rearrangements and segregating when the between-donor standard deviation exceeded 5%. A statistical classification framework was built to diagnose cytomegalovirus status from the catalog of TCR beta chain sequences. V and J gene assignment, in a later analysis, came from comparing TCR nucleotide sequences with IMGT/GENE-DB human TR gene sequences. In a later analysis, CDR3 sequences and most-parsimonious VDJ recombination scenarios were assigned using the TCRdist pipeline. In a later analysis, every TCR beta chain was defined by the combination of its CDR3 amino acid sequence and its V-gene family, and reads without a unique V-gene family were dropped. As a way to deal with suspected cross-contamination and a sequencing artifact, a later analysis dropped under 600 nucleotide sequences that were highly shared and had low generation probability. In a later analysis, a clonal expansion index was calculated for each public chain from normalized within-repertoire ranks of inferred template counts. In a later analysis, generation probabilities were computed with a VDJ recombination model fitted to out-of-frame rearrangements, and the resulting probabilities were checked against IGoR. Hypergeometric tests were used in a later analysis to score TCR-TCR, TCR-HLA and TCR-CMV co-occurrence, with a repertoire-size bias correction applied to the TCR pairs. To estimate false discovery rates, a later analysis permuted the HLA or CMV assignments 20 times. In a later analysis, co-occurring TCRs were grouped using DBSCAN, and TCRdist sequence similarity was added for clustering within HLA-allele-positive subsets. Repertoires with fewer than 30,000 or more than 120,000 public chains were left out of co-occurrence clustering, as were about 5 repertoires with anomalous nucleotide sharing. In its TCRdb copy, this immuneACCESS table keeps in-frame sequences only and misses some clones. Where compared with another copy, unresolved V genes explain less than half of these, and the others have no known cause. V and J calls and clone size are as listed in that table; D and trimming were resolved from the DNA. The table held for this sample gives approximately 30,000 clones. 4.5% of the sample belongs to the ten largest clones.

The source is a middle-aged woman in good health and CMV-seropositive. The sequenced material came from PBMCs. The chain links TRBV6-5 with TRBJ2-5; D gene: possibly TRBD2, on 6 matching bases. The bases read TGTGCCAGCAGCCGGGGGCAAGAGACCCAGTACTTC. Translated, this is CASSRGQETQYF.